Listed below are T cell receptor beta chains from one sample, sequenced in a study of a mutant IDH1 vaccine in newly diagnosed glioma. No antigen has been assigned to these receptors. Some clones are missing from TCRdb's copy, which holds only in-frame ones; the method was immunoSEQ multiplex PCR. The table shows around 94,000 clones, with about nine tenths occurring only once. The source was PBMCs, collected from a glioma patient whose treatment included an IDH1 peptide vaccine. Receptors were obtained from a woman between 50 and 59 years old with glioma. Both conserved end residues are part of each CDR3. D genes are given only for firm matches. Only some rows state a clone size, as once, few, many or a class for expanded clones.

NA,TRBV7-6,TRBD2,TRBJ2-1,TGTGCCAGCAGCTTAGAGAGTAGCGGGAGGGTAAATGAGCAGTTCTTC,CASSLESSGRVNEQFF
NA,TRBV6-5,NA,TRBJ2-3,TGTGCCAGCAGTTACTCGAGTGATACGCAGTATTTT,CASSYSSDTQYF
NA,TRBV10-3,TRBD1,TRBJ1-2,TGTGCCATCAACAGGGGTAGCTATGGCTACACCTTC,CAINRGSYGYTF
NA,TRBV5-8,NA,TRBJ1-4,TGTGCCAGCAGCATACCGACGGGGTCTTCGGAAAAACTGTTTTTT,CASSIPTGSSEKLFF
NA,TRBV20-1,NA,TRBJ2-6,TGCAGTGCTAGGGGGGCCAACGTCCTGACTTTC,CSARGANVLTF
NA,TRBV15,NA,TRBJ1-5,TGTGCCACCAGCGTAGACAGCCAGCCCCAGCATTTT,CATSVDSQPQHF
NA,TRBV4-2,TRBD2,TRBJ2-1,TGTGCCAGCAGCTCCGCGGCGGGAGGCCACAATGAGCAGTTCTTC,CASSSAAGGHNEQFF
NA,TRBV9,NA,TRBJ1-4,TGTGCCAGCAGCCCGGGGTATCCTAATGAAAAACTGTTTTTT,CASSPGYPNEKLFF
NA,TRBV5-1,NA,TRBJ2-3,TGCGCCAGCAGCTTGACAGTGTCTAGCACAGATACGCAGTATTTT,CASSLTVSSTDTQYF
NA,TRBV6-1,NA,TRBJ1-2,TGTGCCAGCACCCGGGACACCGGAGCTAACTATGGCTACACCTTC,CASTRDTGANYGYTF
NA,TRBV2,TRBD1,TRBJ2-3,TGTGCCAGCAGTCGACAGGGCTTTGGCACAGATACGCAGTATTTT,CASSRQGFGTDTQYF
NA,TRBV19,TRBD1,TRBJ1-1,TGTGCCAGTAGACCTAACCGGGACAGGGACGCTTTCTTT,CASRPNRDRDAFF
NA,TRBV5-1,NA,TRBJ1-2,TGCGCCAGCAGCCTGGGTCCCCTCTATGGCTACACCTTC,CASSLGPLYGYTF
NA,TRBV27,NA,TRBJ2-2,TGTGCCAGCAGTTTACCCACCGGGACGGTGAACACCGGGGAGCTGTTTTTT,CASSLPTGTVNTGELFF
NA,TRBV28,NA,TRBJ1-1,TGTGCCAGCAGCCCGGGACAGAACACTGAAGCTTTCTTT,CASSPGQNTEAFF
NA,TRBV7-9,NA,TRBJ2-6,TGTGCCAGCAGCCCGCCGGGGAGCTCTGGGGCCAACGTCCTGACTTTC,CASSPPGSSGANVLTF
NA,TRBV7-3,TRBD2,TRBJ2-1,TGTGCCAGCAGCTTAATAGCGGGAGGGGAATCGGACAATGAGCAGTTCTTC,CASSLIAGGESDNEQFF
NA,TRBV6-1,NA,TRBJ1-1,TGTGCCAGCAGTGAAGGGTGGAAGGAAGGGGTAGCTTTCTTT,CASSEGWKEGVAFF
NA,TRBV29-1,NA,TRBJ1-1,TGCAGCGTTAGAGGATTGAACACTGAAGCTTTCTTT,CSVRGLNTEAFF
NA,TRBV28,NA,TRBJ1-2,TGTGCCAGCAGTTCCCCAGGGGCTAACTATGGCTACACCTTC,CASSSPGANYGYTF
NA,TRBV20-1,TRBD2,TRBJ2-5,TGCAGTGGGGGGGGGCAAGAGACCCAGTACTTC,CSGGGQETQYF
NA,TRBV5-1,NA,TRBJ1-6,TGCGCCAGCAGCTTGGACCAGCAGTTATATAATTCACCCCTCCACTTT,CASSLDQQLYNSPLHF
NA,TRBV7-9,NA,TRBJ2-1,TGTGCCAGCAGCCCTCCGACCATTGAGCAGTTCTTC,CASSPPTIEQFF
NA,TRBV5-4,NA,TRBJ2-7,TGTGCCAGCAGCTTGGGGGGAAGCTCCTACGAGCAGTACTTC,CASSLGGSSYEQYF
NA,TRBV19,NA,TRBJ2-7,TGTGCCAGTAGTATGTTCAGGGACCACGAGCAGTACTTC,CASSMFRDHEQYF
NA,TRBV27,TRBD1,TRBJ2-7,TGTGCCAGCAGTTTTGGGACAGGGGCCTACGAGCAGTACTTC,CASSFGTGAYEQYF
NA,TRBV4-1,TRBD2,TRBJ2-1,TGCGCCAGCAGCCAACTTACTAGCGGAGGCCACTTCTTC,CASSQLTSGGHFF
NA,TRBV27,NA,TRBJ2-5,TGTGCCAGCAGTTTTTGGGGCAGCAGAGAGACCCAGTACTTC,CASSFWGSRETQYF
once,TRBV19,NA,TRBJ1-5,TGTGCCAGTAGTATGAAGTGGCAGGCGAACTATCAGCCCCAGCATTTT,CASSMKWQANYQPQHF
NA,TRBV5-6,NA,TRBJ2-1,TGTGCCAGCAGCTTGGGGGGCCATGAGCAGTTCTTC,CASSLGGHEQFF
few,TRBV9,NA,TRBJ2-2,TGTGCCAGCAGCCTAGAGGGGACAGGGTTACTAGCGGGGAACACCGGGGAGCTGTTTTTT,CASSLEGTGLLAGNTGELFF
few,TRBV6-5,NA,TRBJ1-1,TGTGCCAGCAGTTACTCGGGAACGGTGAACACTGAAGCTTTCTTT,CASSYSGTVNTEAFF
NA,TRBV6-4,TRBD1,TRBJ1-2,TGTGCCAGCAGTGAACAGGGGGACCTCTTTCTAGGTGGCTACACCTTC,CASSEQGDLFLGGYTF
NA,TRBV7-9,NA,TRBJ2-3,TGTGCCAGCAGCTCCCCTAGTGGTGTGAAGTCAGATACGCAGTATTTT,CASSSPSGVKSDTQYF
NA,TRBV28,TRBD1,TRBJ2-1,TGTGCCAGCAGTTCACTCGGACAGGGCAAAGTCTACAATGAGCAGTTCTTC,CASSSLGQGKVYNEQFF
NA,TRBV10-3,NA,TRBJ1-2,TGTGCCATCAGTGAAGACAGTTGGGGGGGAGGCTACACCTTC,CAISEDSWGGGYTF
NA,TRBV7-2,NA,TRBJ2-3,TGTGCCAGCAGCAGTCCATACCGCGGGGGCCCCCCTTATACGCAGTATTTT,CASSSPYRGGPPYTQYF
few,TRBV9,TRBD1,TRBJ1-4,TGTGCCAGCAGCGCGGGACCCCAGGGGGAACTGTTTTTT,CASSAGPQGELFF
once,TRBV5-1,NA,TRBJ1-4,TGCGCCAGCAGCTTGAACAGCGGGGCGGAAAAACTGTTTTTT,CASSLNSGAEKLFF
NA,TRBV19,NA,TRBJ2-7,TGTGCCAGTAGTAATGAGGGGTCTACCCCCTACGAGCAGTACTTC,CASSNEGSTPYEQYF
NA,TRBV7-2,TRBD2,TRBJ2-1,TGTGCCAGCAGCTTAGGACTAGCGGGAAACAATGAGCAGTTCTTC,CASSLGLAGNNEQFF
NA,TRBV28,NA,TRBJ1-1,TGTGCCAGCAACCTAATCGGGGGCGATGAAGCTTTCTTT,CASNLIGGDEAFF
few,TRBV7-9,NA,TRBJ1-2,TGTGCCAGCAGCCACGTCAATGTCGACTATGGCTACACCTTC,CASSHVNVDYGYTF
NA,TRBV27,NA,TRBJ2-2,TGTGCCAGCAGTTTATTCGGGAACCCCCGTGACACCGGGGAGCTGTTTTTT,CASSLFGNPRDTGELFF
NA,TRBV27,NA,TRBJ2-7,TGTGCCAGCAGTCATCAGGGACCTAGCTCCTACGAGCAGTACTTC,CASSHQGPSSYEQYF
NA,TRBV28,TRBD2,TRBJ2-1,TGTGCCAGCAGTTTTGGGCTAGCGGGAGTAAATGAGCAGTTCTTC,CASSFGLAGVNEQFF
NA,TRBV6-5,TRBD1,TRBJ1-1,TGTGCCAGCAGTTACTTTATCGCCACAGGGGCCACTGAAGCTTTCTTT,CASSYFIATGATEAFF
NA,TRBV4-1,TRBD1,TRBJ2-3,TGCGCCAGCAGCCGAAGGGACAGGGGAGATACAGATACGCAGTATTTT,CASSRRDRGDTDTQYF
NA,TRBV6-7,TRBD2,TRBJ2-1,TGTGCCAGTCAGACTAGCGGGGAATACAATGAGCAGTTCTTC,CASQTSGEYNEQFF
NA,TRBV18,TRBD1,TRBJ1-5,TGTGCCAGCTCACCCAATAGGGGGCACGGCAATCAGCCCCAGCATTTT,CASSPNRGHGNQPQHF
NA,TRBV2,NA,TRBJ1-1,TGTGCCAGCAGTGAAGGCAGGGGATCCACTGAAGCTTTCTTT,CASSEGRGSTEAFF